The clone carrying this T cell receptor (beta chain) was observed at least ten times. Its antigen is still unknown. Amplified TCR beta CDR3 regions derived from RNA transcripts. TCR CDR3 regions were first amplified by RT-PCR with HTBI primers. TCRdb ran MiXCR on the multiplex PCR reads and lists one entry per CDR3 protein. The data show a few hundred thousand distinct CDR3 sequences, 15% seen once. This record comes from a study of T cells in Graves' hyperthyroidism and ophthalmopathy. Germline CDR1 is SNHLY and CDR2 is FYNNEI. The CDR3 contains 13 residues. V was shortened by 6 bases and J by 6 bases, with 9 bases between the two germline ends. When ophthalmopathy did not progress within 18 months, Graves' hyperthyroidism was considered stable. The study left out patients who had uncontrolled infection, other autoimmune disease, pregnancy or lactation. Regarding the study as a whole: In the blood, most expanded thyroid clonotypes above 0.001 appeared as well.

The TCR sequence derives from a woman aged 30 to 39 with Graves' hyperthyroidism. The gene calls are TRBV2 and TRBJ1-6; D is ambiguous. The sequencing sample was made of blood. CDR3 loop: CASRDGPNSPLHF. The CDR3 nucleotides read TGTGCCAGCAGGGACGGTCCTAATTCACCCCTCCACTTT.